These 3 T cell receptor beta chains were all obtained from the same sample, sequenced in a study of control samples from healthy donors and cancer patients. Clones were read by immunoSEQ multiplex PCR, and TCRdb kept only the in-frame ones, dropping some. In the table there are around 80,000 clones, around 91% of which are singletons. The specimen was blood. The receptors stem from a middle-aged man in good health.

The chain joins TRBV29-1 to TRBJ1-1, with 8 bases that match TRBD1. V shed 4 bases, J shed 4 bases, and the junction held 5 bases outside the gene matches. The V gene's germline CDR1 is SQVTM and CDR2 ANQGSEA. There are 13 residues in the CDR3. The CDR3 is CSVAHTGGTEAFF. The CDR3, as DNA: TGCAGCGTTGCCCACACAGGGGGCACTGAAGCTTTCTTT.

The chain uses TRBV11-2 and TRBJ2-7; D is uncertain. There are 14 residues in the CDR3. From germline, CDR1 is SGHAT and CDR2 FQNNGV. V dropped 4 bases and J dropped 1 base, with 11 bases sitting between them. The CDR3 sequence is CASSSSGYSYEQYF. The DNA of the CDR3 is TGTGCCAGCAGCTCATCAGGATATTCCTACGAGCAGTACTTC.

This chain connects TRBV19 to TRBJ2-3; 7 positions match TRBD2. CDR1 is LNHDA, CDR2 SQIVND, per germline (reference sequence). This CDR3 is built from 16 residues. V lost 5 bases, J lost 3 bases, and 11 bases stayed unmatched. The CDR3 reads CASSAVLAVGTDTQYF. DNA for the CDR3: TGTGCCAGTAGTGCCGTTCTAGCGGTAGGAACAGATACGCAGTATTTT.